The clone carrying this T cell receptor (beta chain) was seen a few times. The antigen remains unidentified. Every donor was a healthy person donating bone marrow. These data are taken from a study of cytomegalovirus exposure and HLA in healthy donors. This CDR3 region has 15 residues. J lost 1 base, V lost 0 bases, and 2 bases had no gene match. Looked up from germline, CDR1 is SGDLS and CDR2 is YYNGEE. Researchers ran the PCR with 60 Vbeta and 13 Jbeta primers. The repertoire was sequenced with immunoSEQ multiplex PCR; TCRdb's copy has only in-frame clones and lacks some. The data show about 150,000 clones, roughly 70% seen once. Study-level findings and limits: Previously analyzed data showed that most TCR beta V segments were productive at a frequency of about 87% or about 30%. In a later analysis, CMV-associated beta chains were mostly HLA-associated, it appeared. Accounts indicate the classifier identified cytomegalovirus status with strong specificity and sensitivity.

The receptor's source is a man aged 25-45 years in good health and CMV-seronegative. What was sequenced was PBMCs. The chain joins TRBV9 to TRBJ2-3; TRBD1 matches at 7 bases. The CDR3 nucleotides are TGTGCCAGCAGCGTAGGACAGGGACGCACAGATACGCAGTATTTT. This translates into CASSVGQGRTDTQYF.